This T cell receptor beta chain was captured in a study of PD-1 blockade in classical Hodgkin lymphoma. Study findings and constraints: Significant TCR diversity gains by C4D1 occurred in CD4+ but not CD8+ cells. Diversity similar to that of newly diagnosed patients was seen at baseline in complete responders.

With respect to this clone: Its antigen is unknown.

Generated by immunoSEQ multiplex PCR, the TCRdb table keeps only in-frame clones and is missing some. The repertoire has around 60,000 clones, about 89% of them found once; the top ten carry 10%. Sample time point: cycle 4 day 1 (C4D1), after 5 to 7 weeks of nivolumab. All patients experienced relapse after autologous stem cell transplantation, and brentuximab vedotin exposure was variable. The material was peripheral blood mononuclear cells (PBMCs), obtained before the fourth cycle of nivolumab. The sequence was obtained from a human donor with classical Hodgkin lymphoma.

The CDR3 spells CASGSSGGVYNEQFF. The DNA for the CDR3 is TGTGCTAGTGGTTCGAGCGGGGGGGTATACAATGAGCAGTTCTTC. The chain couples TRBV12-5 to TRBJ2-1; 10 nucleotides align to TRBD2. The CDR3 is 15 residues long. Looked up from germline, CDR1 is LGHNT and CDR2 is FRNRAP. V gave up 4 bases and J gave up 4 bases; unmatched junction bases: 4.